This T cell receptor (beta chain) is drawn from a study of cytomegalovirus exposure and HLA in healthy donors. Germline V gene lookup returns CDR1 SQVTM and CDR2 ANQGSEA. The ends lost 6 bases at V and 0 bases at J; junction bases unmatched: 12. The length of the CDR3 is 18 residues. Concerning this clone: Its cognate antigen is unknown.

In the PCR, 60 Vbeta and 13 Jbeta primers were used. Sequencing used immunoSEQ multiplex PCR; TCRdb keeps in-frame clones, though not all of them. The sample holds over 150,000 clones, roughly 73% seen once. Study results and limitations: TRBV6-2, TRBV6-3 and some other V segments were excluded as indistinguishable.

Likely unrecorded immune exposures existed in these nominally healthy donors. The clonotype was recovered from a male donor in good health and CMV-seronegative. This sequence joins TRBV29-1 and TRBJ2-2, with 11 bases identical to TRBD2. Sequences were obtained from PBMCs. The DNA of the CDR3 is TGCAGCGTCTCGACTAGCGGGGAACAACACGCGAACACCGGGGAGCTGTTTTTT. Translating it yields CSVSTSGEQHANTGELFF.